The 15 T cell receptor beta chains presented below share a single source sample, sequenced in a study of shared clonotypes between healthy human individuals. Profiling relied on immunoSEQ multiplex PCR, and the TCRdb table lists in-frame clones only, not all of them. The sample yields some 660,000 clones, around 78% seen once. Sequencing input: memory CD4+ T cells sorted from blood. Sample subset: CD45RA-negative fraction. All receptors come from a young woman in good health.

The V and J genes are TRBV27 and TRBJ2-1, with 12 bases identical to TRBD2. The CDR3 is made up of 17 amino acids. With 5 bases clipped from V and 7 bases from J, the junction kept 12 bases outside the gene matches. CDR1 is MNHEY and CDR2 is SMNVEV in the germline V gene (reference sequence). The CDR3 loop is CASSPLTSGSSRNEQFF. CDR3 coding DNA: TGTGCCAGCAGTCCCTTGACTAGCGGGAGTTCGAGAAATGAGCAGTTCTTC.

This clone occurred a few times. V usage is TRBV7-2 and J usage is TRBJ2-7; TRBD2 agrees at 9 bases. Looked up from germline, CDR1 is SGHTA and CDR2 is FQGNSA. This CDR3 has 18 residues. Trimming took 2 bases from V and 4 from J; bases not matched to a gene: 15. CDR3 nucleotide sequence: TGTGCCAGCAGCTTAAAACTAGCGGGTTACGAGAAGCCGTACGAGCAGTACTTC. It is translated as CASSLKLAGYEKPYEQYF.

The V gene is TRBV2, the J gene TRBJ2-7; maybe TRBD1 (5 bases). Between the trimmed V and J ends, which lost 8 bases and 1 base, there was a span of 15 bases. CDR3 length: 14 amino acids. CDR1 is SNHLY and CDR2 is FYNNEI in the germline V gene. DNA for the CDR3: TGTGCCAGCTCGACTGACAGTAAATCCTACGAGCAGTACTTC. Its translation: CASSTDSKSYEQYF.

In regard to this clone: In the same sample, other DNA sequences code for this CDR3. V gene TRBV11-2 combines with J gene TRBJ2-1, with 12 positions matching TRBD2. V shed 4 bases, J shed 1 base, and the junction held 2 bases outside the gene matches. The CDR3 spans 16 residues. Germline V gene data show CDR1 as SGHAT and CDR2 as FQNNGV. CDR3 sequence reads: CASSSTSGSSYNEQFF. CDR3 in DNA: TGTGCCAGCAGCTCGACTAGCGGGAGTTCCTACAATGAGCAGTTCTTC.

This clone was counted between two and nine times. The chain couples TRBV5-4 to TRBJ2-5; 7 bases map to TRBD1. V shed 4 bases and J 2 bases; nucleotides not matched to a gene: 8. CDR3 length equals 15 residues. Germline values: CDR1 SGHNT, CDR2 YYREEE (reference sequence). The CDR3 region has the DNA TGTGCCAGCAGCCTCAGAGGACAGGATCAAGAGACCCAGTACTTC. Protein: CASSLRGQDQETQYF.

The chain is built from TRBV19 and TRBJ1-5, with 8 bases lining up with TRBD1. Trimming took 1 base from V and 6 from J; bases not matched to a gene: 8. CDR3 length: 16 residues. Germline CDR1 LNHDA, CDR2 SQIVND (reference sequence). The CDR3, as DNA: TGTGCCAGTAGTATAGGAGGAAGGACAGGGCCTCAGCCCCAGCATTTT. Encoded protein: CASSIGGRTGPQPQHF.

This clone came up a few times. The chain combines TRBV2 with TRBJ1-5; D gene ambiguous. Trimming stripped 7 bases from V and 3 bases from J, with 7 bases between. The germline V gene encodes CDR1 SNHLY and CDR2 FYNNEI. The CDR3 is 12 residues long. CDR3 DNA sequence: TGTGCCAGCACTGGGGACAATCAGCCCCAGCATTTT. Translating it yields CASTGDNQPQHF.

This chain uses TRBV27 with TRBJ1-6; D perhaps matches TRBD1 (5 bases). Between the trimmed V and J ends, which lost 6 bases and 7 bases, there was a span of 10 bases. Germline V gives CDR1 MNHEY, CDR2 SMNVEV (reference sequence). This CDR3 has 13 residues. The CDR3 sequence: CASSSRQNSPLHF. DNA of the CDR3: TGTGCCAGCAGCTCCCGACAGAATTCACCCCTCCACTTT.

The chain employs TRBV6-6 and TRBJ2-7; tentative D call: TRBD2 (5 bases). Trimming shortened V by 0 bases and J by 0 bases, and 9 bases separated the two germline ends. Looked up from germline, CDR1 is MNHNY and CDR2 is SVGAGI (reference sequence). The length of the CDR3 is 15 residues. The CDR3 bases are TGTGCCAGCAGTTACTCGGAGGCAACCTCCTACGAGCAGTACTTC. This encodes CASSYSEATSYEQYF.

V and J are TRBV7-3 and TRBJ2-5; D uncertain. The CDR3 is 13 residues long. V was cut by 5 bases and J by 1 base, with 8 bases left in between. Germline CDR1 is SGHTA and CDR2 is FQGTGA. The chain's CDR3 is CASSKGSQETQYF. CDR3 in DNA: TGTGCCAGCAGCAAAGGATCCCAAGAGACCCAGTACTTC.

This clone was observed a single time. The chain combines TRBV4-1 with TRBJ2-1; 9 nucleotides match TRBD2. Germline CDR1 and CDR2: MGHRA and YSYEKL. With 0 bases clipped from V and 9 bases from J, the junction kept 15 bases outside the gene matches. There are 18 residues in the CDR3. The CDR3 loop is CASSQDTRGSGRWGEQFF. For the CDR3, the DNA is TGCGCCAGCAGCCAAGACACCCGGGGTAGCGGGAGATGGGGTGAGCAGTTCTTC.

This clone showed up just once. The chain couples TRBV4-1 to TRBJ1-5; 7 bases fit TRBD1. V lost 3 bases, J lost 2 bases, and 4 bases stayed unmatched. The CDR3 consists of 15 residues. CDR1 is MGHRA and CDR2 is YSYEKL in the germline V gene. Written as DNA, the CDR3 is TGCGCCAGCAGCCAGATAACAGGGGGCAATCAGCCCCAGCATTTT. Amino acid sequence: CASSQITGGNQPQHF.

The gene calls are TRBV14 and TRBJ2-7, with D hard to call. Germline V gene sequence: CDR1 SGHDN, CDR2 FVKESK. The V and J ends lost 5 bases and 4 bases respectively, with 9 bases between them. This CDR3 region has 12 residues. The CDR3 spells CASSAGTYEQYF. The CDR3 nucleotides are TGTGCCAGCAGCGCTGGTACTTACGAGCAGTACTTC.

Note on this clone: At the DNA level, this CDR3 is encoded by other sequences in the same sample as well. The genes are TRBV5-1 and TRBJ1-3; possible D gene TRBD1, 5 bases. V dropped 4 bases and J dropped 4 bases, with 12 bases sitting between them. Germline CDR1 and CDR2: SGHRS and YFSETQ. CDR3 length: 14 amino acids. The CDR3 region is CASSPGTEGNTIYF. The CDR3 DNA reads TGCGCCAGCAGCCCCGGGACGGAAGGAAACACCATATATTTT.

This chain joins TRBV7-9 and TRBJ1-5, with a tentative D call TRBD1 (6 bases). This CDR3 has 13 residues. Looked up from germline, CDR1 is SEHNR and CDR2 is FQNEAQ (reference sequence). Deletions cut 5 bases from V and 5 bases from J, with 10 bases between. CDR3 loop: CASSLNRDQPQHF. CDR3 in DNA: TGTGCCAGCAGCCTAAACAGGGATCAGCCCCAGCATTTT.